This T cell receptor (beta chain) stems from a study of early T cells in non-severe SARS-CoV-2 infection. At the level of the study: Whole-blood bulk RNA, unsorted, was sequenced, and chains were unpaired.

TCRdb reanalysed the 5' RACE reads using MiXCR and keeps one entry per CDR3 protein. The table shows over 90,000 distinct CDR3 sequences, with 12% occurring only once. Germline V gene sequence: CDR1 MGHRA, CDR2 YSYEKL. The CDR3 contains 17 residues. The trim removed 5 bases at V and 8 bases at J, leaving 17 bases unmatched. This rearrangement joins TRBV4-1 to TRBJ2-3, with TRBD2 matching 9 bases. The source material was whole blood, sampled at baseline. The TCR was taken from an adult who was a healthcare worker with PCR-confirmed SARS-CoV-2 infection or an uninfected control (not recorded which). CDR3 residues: CASSAPGRRGGLGTQYF. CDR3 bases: TGCGCCAGCAGCGCCCCGGGACGGCGGGGGGGTTTGGGTACGCAGTATTTT.